This T cell receptor beta chain comes out of a study of shared clonotypes between healthy human individuals. General observations from the study: Sequencing depth was expected to influence donor clonotype sharing.

Comment on this clone: Its cognate antigen is unknown.

Running of the assay took place at deep level. Original processing methods: There were no quality scores in the junction-only immunoSEQ sequences, so filtering differed. The method was immunoSEQ multiplex PCR; TCRdb's version includes in-frame clones alone and lacks a portion of them. V, J and clone size are taken as reported in that table, and D and trimming were inferred from the DNA itself. The profile shows about 450,000 clones, 70% to 80% of them singletons. Germline CDR1 MNHEY, CDR2 SMNVEV (reference sequence). The CDR3 loop spans 13 amino acids. The junction had 6 bases not matched to a gene; V was cut back by 6 bases and J by 5 bases.

The V and J genes are TRBV27 and TRBJ1-2; 7 bases align to TRBD1. The receptor was derived from a middle-aged woman in good health. Some clones in this sample may be carry-over from other donors' samples. The sample taken for sequencing was PBMCs. CDR3 in DNA: TGTGCCAGCAGCTCGGGACAGTATTATGGCTACACCTTC. It yields the protein CASSSGQYYGYTF.